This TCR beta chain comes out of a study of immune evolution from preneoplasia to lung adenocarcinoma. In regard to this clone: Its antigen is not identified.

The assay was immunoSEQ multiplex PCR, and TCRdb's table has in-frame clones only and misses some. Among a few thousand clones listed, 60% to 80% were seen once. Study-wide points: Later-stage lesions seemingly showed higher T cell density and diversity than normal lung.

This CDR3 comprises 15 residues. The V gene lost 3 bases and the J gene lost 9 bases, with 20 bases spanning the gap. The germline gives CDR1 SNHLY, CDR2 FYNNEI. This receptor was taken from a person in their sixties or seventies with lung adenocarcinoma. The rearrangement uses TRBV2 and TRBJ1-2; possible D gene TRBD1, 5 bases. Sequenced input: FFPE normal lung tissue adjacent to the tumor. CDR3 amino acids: CASSESTGTTASYTF. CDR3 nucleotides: TGTGCCAGCAGTGAGAGTACCGGGACGACCGCTAGCTACACCTTC.